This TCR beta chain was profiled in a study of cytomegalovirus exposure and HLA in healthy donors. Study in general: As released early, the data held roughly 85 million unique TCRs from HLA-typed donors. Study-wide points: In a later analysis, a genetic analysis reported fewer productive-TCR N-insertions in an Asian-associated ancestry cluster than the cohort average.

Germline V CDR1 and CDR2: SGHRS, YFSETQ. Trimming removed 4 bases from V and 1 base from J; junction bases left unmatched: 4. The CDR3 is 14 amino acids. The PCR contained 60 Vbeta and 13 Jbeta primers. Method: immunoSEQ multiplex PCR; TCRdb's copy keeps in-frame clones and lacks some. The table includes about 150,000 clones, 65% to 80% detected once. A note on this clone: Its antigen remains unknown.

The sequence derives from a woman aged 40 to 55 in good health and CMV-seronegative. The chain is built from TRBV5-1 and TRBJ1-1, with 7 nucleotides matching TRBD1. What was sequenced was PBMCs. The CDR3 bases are TGCGCCAGCAGCCAGGGGGTCAGGAACACTGAAGCTTTCTTT. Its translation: CASSQGVRNTEAFF. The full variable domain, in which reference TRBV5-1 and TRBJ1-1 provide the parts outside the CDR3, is KAGVTQTPRYLIKTRGQQVTLSCSPISGHRSVSWYQQTPGQGLQFLFEYFSETQRNKGNFPGRFSGRQFSNSRSEMNVSTLELGDSALYLCASSQGVRNTEAFFGQGTRLTVV.